The entry below describes one TCR beta chain. The table lists this clonotype with a few counts. No antigen is known for it. No much larger clonotype is one base removed from it; base qualities were not supplied. The meaning of the sample's treatment or condition label: live attenuated yellow fever vaccine strain. A standard Ficoll-Paque protocol was used to isolate PBMCs from peripheral blood. CD4 and CD8 T-cell fractions were isolated with Dynabeads CD4 and CD8 positive selection kits. RNA was extracted with TriZol from bulk PBMCs, CD4 and CD8 fractions, and dextramer-positive and dextramer-negative fractions. Trimming at the junction amounts to 7 bases on V and 6 bases on J, and the germline ends lie 18 bases apart. The CDR3 sequence holds 15 residues, the cysteine and phenylalanine included. Kept here is only the CDR3 DNA, which spans 45 bases and is read in frame from base 1. The sample belongs to a study of T cells after yellow fever vaccination (dated by TCRdb to the late 2010s). Notes on the research overall: Libraries from fractions with low cell numbers were prepared with the SMART-Seq v4 Ultra Low Input RNA kit. To follow T-cell clones before and after both primary and booster YFV17D yellow fever vaccination, bulk TCR alpha and beta repertoires underwent longitudinal sequencing. Two healthy male donors made up the cohort, one aged 18 to 30 years and the other aged 30 to 40 years. Blood samples were taken at several timepoints before and after primary and secondary immunization, and bulk PBMC replicates and cell subsets were isolated. General findings and caveats noted by the study authors: A small share of clonotypes was detected in both CD4 and CD8 compartments, with the overlap likely arising from convergent recombination. Because only a couple of donors were included in the study, the extent to which the findings can be generalized is limited. Compared with the primary T-cell response, the secondary T-cell response was weaker but faster, peaking on day 5 rather than day 15. Computational filtering was needed because FACS-sorted repertoires could contain abundant contaminating clonotypes from the bulk population. After the booster, most clones that had expanded after primary vaccination were detected again (around 96% of CD4 and more than 80% of CD8), suggesting broad maintenance of memory.

Instrument on record: Illumina NovaSeq 6000. Synthesis of TCR cDNA relied on 5'RACE template switching, a step that introduced a universal primer site along with unique molecular identifiers. Priming of cDNA synthesis was performed from both the TCR alpha and TCR beta constant segments. Libraries were amplified in two PCR steps, with sample barcodes and sequencing adapters added in the second step. Libraries were sequenced on Illumina HiSeq 2500 (2x100 bp) or NovaSeq (2x150 bp). Turning to the authors' computational methods: Reads were demultiplexed and collapsed into UMI consensus sequences with MIGEC, and V(D)J alignment was performed with MiXCR. Vaccine-responding clonotypes were identified with edgeR using replicate PBMC samples, with FDR below 0.01 and a log2 fold change above 5 up to day 15 being required. Bulk clonotypes were assigned CD4 or CD8 identity according to which sequenced CD4 or CD8 repertoire held them at higher abundance. The public reads were reanalyzed by TCRdb: fastp trimming at Q25, MiXCR alignment, in-frame beta chains only. Under each unique CDR3 protein, matching rows form one entry showing the most common genes and DNA. The V and J calls come from TCRdb's annotation, not from the publication. This sample comprises some 300,000 distinct CDR3 sequences, 8.7% of them detected only once. About 3% of the sample is taken by the ten largest.

The sequencing here drew on CD4+ T cells sorted from PBMCs, taken 5 days after the yellow fever booster vaccination. The chain links TRBV12-3 or TRBV12-4 with TRBJ2-2, with TRBD2 tentatively as D gene (5 bases match). The TCR sequence derives from a man aged 18 to 29 who received the YFV17D yellow fever vaccine. The CDR3: CASTPTRSGAGELFF. The DNA is as follows: TGTGCCAGCACCCCCACTAGATCCGGGGCCGGGGAGCTGTTTTTT.